This is a list of T cell receptor beta chains from one sample in a study of beta chain features in type 1 diabetes. Measured with immunoSEQ multiplex PCR; TCRdb has only the in-frame clones, and not every one. The sample lists 640,000 or so clones; about an eighth were seen once. Sequencing was done on a sample of naive CD4+ T cells from blood. Every receptor here comes from a man younger than 35 with type 1 diabetes. CDR3s include the opening cysteine and the closing phenylalanine or tryptophan. The D gene is left open where the match is weak. Some rows mark clone size as missing; the rest say once, few, many or name a class of expanded clone.

V,D,length,size,J,DNA,CDR3
TRBV28,-,15,-,TRBJ1-4,TGTGCCAGCAGTTTAGGTTCTGCAACTAATGAAAAACTGTTTTTT,CASSLGSATNEKLFF
TRBV25-1,-,15,-,TRBJ1-1,TGTGCCAGCACGACTCGATTTAGAGGCGACACTGAAGCTTTCTTT,CASTTRFRGDTEAFF
TRBV27,TRBD1,13,-,TRBJ1-1,TGTGCCAGCTCGACAGGGCCGTTGATCCAAGCTTTCTTT,CASSTGPLIQAFF
TRBV19,-,14,once,TRBJ1-1,TGTGCCAGTAGTATAACAGGGTGGAACACTGAAGCTTTCTTT,CASSITGWNTEAFF
TRBV6-1,-,13,-,TRBJ2-7,TGTGCCAGCAGTGAAGTAGCCCCCTACGAGCAGTACTTC,CASSEVAPYEQYF
TRBV5-1,-,15,-,TRBJ1-5,TGCGCCAGCAGCTTGGAATCGGGGTCAAATCAGCCCCAGCATTTT,CASSLESGSNQPQHF
TRBV30,-,12,few,TRBJ1-1,TGTGCCTGGAGTGTACGAAACACTGAAGCTTTCTTT,CAWSVRNTEAFF
TRBV5-1,-,16,few,TRBJ1-1,TGCGCCAGCAGCTTGGCCGATGGCAGGGAGGACACTGAAGCTTTCTTT,CASSLADGREDTEAFF
TRBV19,TRBD1,13,-,TRBJ1-1,TGTGCCAGTGACCGACAGGGGAACACTGAAGCTTTCTTT,CASDRQGNTEAFF
TRBV15,TRBD1,14,few,TRBJ1-2,TGTGCCACCAGCAGTGACCGGGACAGCTATGGCTACACCTTC,CATSSDRDSYGYTF
TRBV7-2,TRBD1,14,few,TRBJ2-7,TGTGCCAGCAGCTTAGGAGGGGGCCCCTACGAGCAGTACTTC,CASSLGGGPYEQYF
TRBV19,-,12,-,TRBJ1-1,TGTGCCAGTATGGACAGAAAGACTGAAGCTTTCTTT,CASMDRKTEAFF